These T cell receptor beta chains were read from a single sample in a study of T cell responses to AZD1222 COVID-19 vaccine. Libraries were prepared by immunoSEQ multiplex PCR; TCRdb keeps only in-frame clonotypes and omits some of them. Here the sample spans approximately 140,000 clones, roughly 90% being singletons. Sequenced here: peripheral blood, sampled 28 days after the second AZD1222 dose. The receptors here all came from an adult who received the AZD1222 COVID-19 vaccine. Each CDR3 is given with its conserved first and last residue. The D gene is left open where the match is weak. The listing skips clone size in some rows; elsewhere it reads once, few, many or a size class.

D: TRBD2; V: TRBV10-3; J: TRBJ2-7; size: -; CDR3: CATSGSSYEQYF; DNA: TGTGCCACTAGCGGGAGCTCCTACGAGCAGTACTTC
D: -; V: TRBV19; J: TRBJ2-3; size: -; CDR3: CASSINGGGNTDTQYF; DNA: TGTGCCAGTAGTATTAATGGCGGAGGGAACACAGATACGCAGTATTTT
D: -; V: TRBV6-6; J: TRBJ1-5; size: -; CDR3: CASSYVGNSNQPQHF; DNA: TGTGCCAGCAGTTACGTGGGGAATAGCAATCAGCCCCAGCATTTT
D: -; V: TRBV27; J: TRBJ1-5; size: -; CDR3: CASSTDPGDSNQPQHF; DNA: TGTGCCAGCAGTACCGACCCAGGAGATAGCAATCAGCCCCAGCATTTT
D: -; V: TRBV4-3; J: TRBJ1-6; size: -; CDR3: CASSQDFGQGYYSPLHF; DNA: TGCGCCAGCAGCCAAGATTTTGGGCAGGGTTACTATTCACCCCTCCACTTT
D: TRBD1; V: TRBV6-6; J: TRBJ1-4; size: -; CDR3: CASSGQDRGGEKLFF; DNA: TGTGCCAGCAGTGGCCAGGACAGGGGAGGTGAAAAACTGTTTTTT
D: TRBD1; V: TRBV3-1/TRBV3-2; J: TRBJ1-2; size: once; CDR3: CASSPDTGDYGYTF; DNA: TGTGCCAGCAGCCCTGATACAGGGGACTATGGCTACACCTTC
D: -; V: TRBV29-1; J: TRBJ2-5; size: -; CDR3: CSVGLGGVGETQYF; DNA: TGCAGCGTTGGTCTCGGAGGGGTGGGAGAGACCCAGTACTTC
D: TRBD1; V: TRBV7-8; J: TRBJ1-6; size: -; CDR3: CASSARTTGTGLNSPLHF; DNA: TGTGCCAGCAGCGCGCGAACAACCGGGACAGGGCTTAATTCACCCCTCCACTTT
D: -; V: TRBV9; J: TRBJ2-7; size: -; CDR3: CASSVGEGADRSEQYF; DNA: TGTGCCAGCAGCGTAGGAGAAGGGGCAGATCGGTCCGAGCAGTACTTC
D: TRBD1; V: TRBV19; J: TRBJ1-2; size: -; CDR3: CASSPGQASPNYGYTF; DNA: TGTGCCAGTAGTCCGGGACAGGCGAGCCCTAACTATGGCTACACCTTC
D: -; V: TRBV7-9; J: TRBJ1-6; size: -; CDR3: CASSLVTPENSPLHF; DNA: TGTGCCAGCAGCTTAGTAACCCCAGAGAATTCACCCCTCCACTTT
D: -; V: TRBV29-1; J: TRBJ1-4; size: -; CDR3: CSAEINEKLFF; DNA: TGCAGCGCCGAGATTAATGAAAAACTGTTTTTT
D: -; V: TRBV5-4; J: TRBJ2-5; size: -; CDR3: CASSLGGQQETQYF; DNA: TGTGCCAGCAGCTTGGGGGGCCAGCAAGAGACCCAGTACTTC
D: TRBD2; V: TRBV11-3; J: TRBJ2-7; size: -; CDR3: CASSVSGANYEQYF; DNA: TGTGCCAGCAGCGTTAGCGGGGCTAACTACGAGCAGTACTTC
D: -; V: TRBV5-1; J: TRBJ1-1; size: -; CDR3: CASSYQTPGETEAFF; DNA: TGCGCCAGCAGCTACCAAACCCCGGGGGAAACTGAAGCTTTCTTT
D: -; V: TRBV4-3; J: TRBJ1-4; size: -; CDR3: CASSQDLGEKLFF; DNA: TGCGCCAGCAGCCAAGATCTTGGTGAAAAACTGTTTTTT
D: -; V: TRBV24-1; J: TRBJ1-5; size: -; CDR3: CATSRGAEWPQHF; DNA: TGTGCCACCTCCAGAGGGGCCGAATGGCCCCAGCATTTT
D: -; V: TRBV4-3; J: TRBJ1-5; size: -; CDR3: CASSQEWRVSLNQPQHF; DNA: TGCGCCAGCAGCCAAGAATGGAGGGTCTCCCTTAATCAGCCCCAGCATTTT
D: -; V: TRBV19; J: TRBJ1-2; size: -; CDR3: CASAVLSVVGRYYGYTF; DNA: TGTGCCAGCGCCGTCTTATCCGTCGTTGGGCGGTACTATGGCTACACCTTC
D: -; V: TRBV19; J: TRBJ1-1; size: -; CDR3: CASSISYGEAFF; DNA: TGTGCCAGTAGTATCTCTTACGGTGAAGCTTTCTTT
D: -; V: TRBV27; J: TRBJ1-4; size: -; CDR3: CASSLSAVVNEKLFF; DNA: TGTGCCAGCAGTTTATCGGCAGTCGTGAATGAAAAACTGTTTTTT
D: -; V: TRBV20-1; J: TRBJ1-1; size: -; CDR3: CSASKGRTEAFF; DNA: TGCAGTGCTAGTAAAGGGAGGACTGAAGCTTTCTTT
D: -; V: TRBV15; J: TRBJ1-1; size: -; CDR3: CATSRGSRTNTEAFF; DNA: TGTGCCACCAGCAGAGGGAGTAGGACGAACACTGAAGCTTTCTTT
D: -; V: TRBV5-4; J: TRBJ2-3; size: once; CDR3: CASEVAGTDTQYF; DNA: TGTGCCAGCGAGGTGGCAGGGACAGATACGCAGTATTTT
D: -; V: TRBV28; J: TRBJ1-1; size: -; CDR3: CASSFVAASGKAFF; DNA: TGTGCCAGCAGTTTTGTAGCGGCCTCCGGGAAAGCTTTCTTT
D: -; V: TRBV5-4; J: TRBJ2-5; size: once; CDR3: CASSPRLGGGTSLYF; DNA: TGTGCCAGCAGCCCAAGGTTAGGCGGGGGCACCAGTCTTTACTTC
D: TRBD1; V: TRBV10-3; J: TRBJ2-5; size: -; CDR3: CAISESNRGLQETQYF; DNA: TGTGCCATCAGTGAGTCGAACAGGGGGCTTCAAGAGACCCAGTACTTC
D: -; V: TRBV5-5; J: TRBJ1-5; size: -; CDR3: CASSLGGDGQPQHF; DNA: TGTGCCAGCAGCTTGGGAGGGGATGGACAGCCCCAGCATTTT
D: TRBD2; V: TRBV7-9; J: TRBJ2-2; size: -; CDR3: CASSLVGGTTKLFF; DNA: TGTGCCAGCAGCTTAGTTGGTGGGACTACGAAGCTGTTTTTT
D: -; V: TRBV9; J: TRBJ1-2; size: -; CDR3: CASSVGSLLNYGYTF; DNA: TGTGCCAGCAGCGTTGGATCATTGCTTAACTATGGCTACACCTTC
D: -; V: TRBV5-4; J: TRBJ2-2; size: -; CDR3: CASSLAGEELFF; DNA: TGTGCCAGCAGCTTGGCTGGGGAGGAGCTGTTTTTT
D: TRBD1; V: TRBV24-1; J: TRBJ2-7; size: -; CDR3: CATTSGTGSYEQYF; DNA: TGTGCCACCACCTCCGGGACAGGCTCCTACGAGCAGTACTTC
D: -; V: TRBV18; J: TRBJ2-5; size: -; CDR3: CASSPSGASETQYF; DNA: TGTGCCAGCTCACCATCAGGGGCGTCAGAGACCCAGTACTTC
D: -; V: TRBV6-1; J: TRBJ1-4; size: -; CDR3: CASSEVGGGEGWEKLFF; DNA: TGTGCCAGCAGTGAAGTGGGCGGTGGGGAGGGCTGGGAAAAACTGTTTTTT
D: TRBD1; V: TRBV19; J: TRBJ2-3; size: -; CDR3: CASSRDSFGSGTQYF; DNA: TGTGCCAGTAGTAGGGACAGTTTTGGGTCGGGTACGCAGTATTTT
D: -; V: TRBV29-1; J: TRBJ2-3; size: -; CDR3: CSVAPGRRTDTQYF; DNA: TGCAGCGTTGCCCCGGGCAGGCGCACAGATACGCAGTATTTT
D: TRBD2; V: TRBV24-1; J: TRBJ2-3; size: -; CDR3: CATSDGGTTITDTQYF; DNA: TGTGCCACCAGCGATGGAGGGACTACAATCACAGATACGCAGTATTTT
D: -; V: TRBV19; J: TRBJ2-5; size: -; CDR3: CASSWPRGETQYF; DNA: TGTGCCAGTAGTTGGCCTCGAGGGGAGACCCAGTACTTC
D: -; V: TRBV3-1/TRBV3-2; J: TRBJ2-7; size: -; CDR3: CASSPTSRGHEQYF; DNA: TGTGCCAGCAGCCCAACGTCCAGGGGCCACGAGCAGTACTTC
D: TRBD2; V: TRBV27; J: TRBJ2-3; size: -; CDR3: CASSSGLAGADTQYF; DNA: TGTGCCAGCAGTTCCGGACTAGCGGGAGCAGATACGCAGTATTTT